This TCR beta chain was documented in a study of early T cells in non-severe SARS-CoV-2 infection. Background on the study: Unsorted whole-blood RNA was sequenced in bulk, leaving chains unpaired. Study observations and caveats: Matching against VDJdb likely underestimated virus-specific expansions, favoring anti-spike CD8.

This clonotype came up many times. Its antigen is unknown. Individually, cDNA molecules had unique molecular identifiers attached to them. TCRdb recomputed calls from the 5' RACE reads with MiXCR, one row per CDR3 protein. The repertoire holds approximately 30,000 distinct CDR3 sequences, with roughly 7.1% as singletons. The V gene lost 6 bases and the J gene lost 4 bases, with 7 bases spanning the gap. The CDR3 has 11 amino acids. Germline values: CDR1 DFQATT, CDR2 SNEGSKA (reference sequence). The source is an adult who was a healthcare worker with PCR-confirmed SARS-CoV-2 infection or an uninfected control (not recorded which). This chain joins TRBV20-1 and TRBJ2-4; D is unresolved. Sequences were derived from whole blood, sampled at baseline. The CDR3 region is CSADSKNIQYF. The CDR3 region has the DNA TGCAGTGCCGATTCTAAAAACATTCAGTACTTC.